This is a list of T cell receptor beta chains from one sample in a study of T-cell reconstitution after alpha-beta-depleted transplantation in children. In TCRdb, the PCR reads were re-called with MiXCR into one record per CDR3 protein. The table shows approximately 980,000 distinct CDR3 sequences, with about 29% occurring only once. The sample in question was PBMCs, mostly from graft donor cells, obtained 360 days after TCRalphabeta/CD19-depleted stem cell transplant. These receptors came from a boy younger than two who had a stem cell transplant for SCID, so the T cells may come from the graft donor. Both conserved end residues are part of each CDR3. A D gene is named only where the DNA matches it firmly. Size is omitted from some rows. Given values are once, few, many or a class for expanded clones.

J gene,D gene,V gene,clone size,CDR3 protein,CDR3 DNA
TRBJ1-2,-,TRBV7-6,-,CASSLAGDPSDGYTF,TGTGCCAGCAGCTTAGCGGGGGACCCCAGCGATGGCTACACCTTC
TRBJ2-2,-,TRBV10-3,once,CAIRPLLGGSGTGELFF,TGTGCCATCAGGCCCCTGCTGGGGGGATCTGGGACCGGGGAGCTGTTTTTT
TRBJ2-3,-,TRBV6-2/TRBV6-3,-,CASNRGTPFGDTQYF,TGTGCCAGCAACCGCGGGACTCCTTTTGGTGATACGCAGTATTTT
TRBJ2-7,-,TRBV15,-,CATSGEIGSYEQYF,TGTGCCACCAGCGGGGAGATCGGATCCTACGAGCAGTACTTC
TRBJ1-1,-,TRBV5-1,-,CASSWGGANTEAFF,TGCGCCAGCAGCTGGGGCGGCGCGAACACTGAAGCTTTCTTT
TRBJ2-1,-,TRBV18,few,CASSPRGNRGFNEQFF,TGTGCCAGCTCACCACGGGGGAATCGGGGCTTCAATGAGCAGTTCTTC
TRBJ1-5,TRBD1,TRBV3-1,-,CASSYRGYQPQHF,TGTGCCAGCAGTTACAGGGGCTATCAGCCCCAGCATTTT
TRBJ1-1,TRBD1,TRBV6-1,-,CAISDRGLGTEAFF,TGTGCCATCAGCGACAGGGGGCTAGGCACTGAAGCTTTCTTT
TRBJ1-2,-,TRBV7-8,-,CASSLANDGYTF,TGTGCCAGCAGCTTAGCGAATGATGGCTACACCTTC
TRBJ2-5,TRBD2,TRBV5-5,few,CASSLVASGALSETQYF,TGTGCCAGCAGCTTGGTGGCTAGCGGGGCCCTATCGGAGACCCAGTACTTC
TRBJ2-4,TRBD2,TRBV4-3,-,CASSQEGLAGKGAKNIQYF,TGCGCCAGCAGCCAAGAAGGACTAGCGGGGAAAGGGGCCAAAAACATTCAGTACTTC